Sequencing of this T cell receptor beta chain was carried out in a study of beta chain features in type 1 diabetes. Notes on the study in general: High-TCR-expressing cells could be over-represented by cDNA sequencing.

Sequencing targeted expressed TCRB transcripts, as all isolated RNA had been reverse transcribed. Measured with immunoSEQ multiplex PCR; TCRdb has only the in-frame clones, and not every one. Among some 150,000 clones listed, 11% were seen once. Purity of each sorted population was above 95%. This CDR3 region has 15 residues. J was trimmed by 4 bases and V by 4 bases; bases with no gene match: 7. Germline V gene lookup returns CDR1 SNHLY and CDR2 FYNNEI. This clone was observed a handful of times. Its antigen is not identified. The rearrangement joins TRBV2 to TRBJ1-5; TRBD1 aligns across 7 bases. Source material: central memory CD4+ T cells from blood. This clonotype was sampled from a man younger than 35 in good health. CDR3 amino acids: CASSVGKQGNQPQHF. The CDR3, as DNA: TGTGCCAGCAGTGTGGGGAAACAGGGGAATCAGCCCCAGCATTTT.